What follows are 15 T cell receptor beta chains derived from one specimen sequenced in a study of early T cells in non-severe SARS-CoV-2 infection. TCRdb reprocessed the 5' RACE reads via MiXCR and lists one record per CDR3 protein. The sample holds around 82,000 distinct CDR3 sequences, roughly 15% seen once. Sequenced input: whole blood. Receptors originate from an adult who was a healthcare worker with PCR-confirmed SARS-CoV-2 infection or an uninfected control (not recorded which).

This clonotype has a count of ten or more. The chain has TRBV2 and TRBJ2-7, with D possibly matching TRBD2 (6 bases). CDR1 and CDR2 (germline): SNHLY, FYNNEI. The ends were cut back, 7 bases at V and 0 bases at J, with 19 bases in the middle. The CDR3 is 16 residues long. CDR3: CASMGDSLQSSYEQYV. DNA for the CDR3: TGTGCCAGCATGGGGGACTCACTCCAAAGCTCCTACGAGCAGTACGTC.

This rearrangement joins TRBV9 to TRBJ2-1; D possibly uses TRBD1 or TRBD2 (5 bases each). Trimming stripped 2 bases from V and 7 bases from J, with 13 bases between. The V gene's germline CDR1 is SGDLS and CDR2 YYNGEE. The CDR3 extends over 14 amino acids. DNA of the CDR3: TGTGCCAGCAGCGTGTGGGACGGATCAAATGAGCAGTTCTTC. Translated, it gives CASSVWDGSNEQFF.

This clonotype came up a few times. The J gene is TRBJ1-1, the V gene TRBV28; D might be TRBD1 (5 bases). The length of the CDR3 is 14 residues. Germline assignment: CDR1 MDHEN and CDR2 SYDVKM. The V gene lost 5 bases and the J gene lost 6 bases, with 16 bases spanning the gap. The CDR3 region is CASSARAGVAEAFF. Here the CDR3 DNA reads TGTGCCAGCAGTGCCAGGGCGGGGGTCGCTGAAGCTTTCTTT.

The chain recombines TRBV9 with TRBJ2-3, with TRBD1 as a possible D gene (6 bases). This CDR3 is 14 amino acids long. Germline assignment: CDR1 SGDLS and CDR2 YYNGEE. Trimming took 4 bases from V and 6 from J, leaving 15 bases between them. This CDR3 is CASSTGTAWDTQYF. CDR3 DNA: TGTGCCAGCAGCACAGGGACCGCTTGGGATACGCAGTATTTT.

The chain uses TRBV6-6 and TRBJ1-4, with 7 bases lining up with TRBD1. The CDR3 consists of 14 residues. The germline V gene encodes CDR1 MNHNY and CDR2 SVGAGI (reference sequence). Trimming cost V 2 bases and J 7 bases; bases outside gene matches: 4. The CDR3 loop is CASSYGQGGEKLFF. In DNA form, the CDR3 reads TGTGCCAGCAGTTACGGGCAGGGGGGTGAAAAACTGTTTTTT.

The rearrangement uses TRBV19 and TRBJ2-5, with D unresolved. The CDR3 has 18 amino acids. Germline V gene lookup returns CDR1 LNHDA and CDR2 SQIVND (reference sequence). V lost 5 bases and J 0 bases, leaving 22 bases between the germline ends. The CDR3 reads CASSALGQTILNQETQYF. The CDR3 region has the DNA TGTGCCAGTAGTGCATTAGGGCAGACAATATTAAACCAAGAGACCCAGTACTTC.

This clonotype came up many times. The CDR3 DNA sequence: TGTGCCAGCCCCCGCCTTGGGAGCTACAATGAGCAGTTCTTC. Its protein is CASPRLGSYNEQFF. The rearrangement links TRBV11-2 to TRBJ2-1; D possibly corresponds to TRBD2 (5 bases). Germline CDR1 SGHAT, CDR2 FQNNGV. Trimming shortened V by 8 bases and J by 3 bases, and 14 bases separated the two germline ends. CDR3 size: 14 residues.

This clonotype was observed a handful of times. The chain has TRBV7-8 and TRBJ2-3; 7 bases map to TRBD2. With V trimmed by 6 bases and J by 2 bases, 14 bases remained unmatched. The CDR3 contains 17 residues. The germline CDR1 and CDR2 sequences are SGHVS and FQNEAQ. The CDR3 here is CASRQSAGVWVTDTQYF. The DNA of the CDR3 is TGTGCCAGCAGGCAATCCGCGGGGGTCTGGGTCACAGATACGCAGTATTTT.

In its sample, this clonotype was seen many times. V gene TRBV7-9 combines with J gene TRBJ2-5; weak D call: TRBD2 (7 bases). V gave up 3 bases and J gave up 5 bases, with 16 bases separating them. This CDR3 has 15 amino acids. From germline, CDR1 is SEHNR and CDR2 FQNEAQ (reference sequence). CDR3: CASSLVGGPWETQYF. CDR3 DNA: TGTGCCAGCAGCTTGGTCGGGGGGCCATGGGAGACCCAGTACTTC.

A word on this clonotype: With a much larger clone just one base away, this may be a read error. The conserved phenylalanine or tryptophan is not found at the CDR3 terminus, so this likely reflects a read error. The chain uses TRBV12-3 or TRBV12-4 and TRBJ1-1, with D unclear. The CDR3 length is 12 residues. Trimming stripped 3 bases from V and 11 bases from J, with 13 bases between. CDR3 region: CASSFSKEGAFS. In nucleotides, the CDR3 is TGTGCCAGCAGTTTCTCGAAAGAAGGCGCTTTCTCT.

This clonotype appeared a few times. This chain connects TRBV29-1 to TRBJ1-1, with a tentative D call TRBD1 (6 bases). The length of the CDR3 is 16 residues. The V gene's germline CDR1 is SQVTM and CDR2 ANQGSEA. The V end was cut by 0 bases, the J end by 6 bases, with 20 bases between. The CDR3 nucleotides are TGCAGCGTTGAAGATGGGGGGACAAGGTCTATGGCTGAAGCTTTCTTT. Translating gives CSVEDGGTRSMAEAFF.

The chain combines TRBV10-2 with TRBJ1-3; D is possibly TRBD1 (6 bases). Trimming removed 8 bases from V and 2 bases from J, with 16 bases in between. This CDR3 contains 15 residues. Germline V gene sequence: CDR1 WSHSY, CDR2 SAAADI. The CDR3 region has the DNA TGCGCCAGCGCTAACAAGGGGGTCGCTGGAAACACCATATATTTT. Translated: CASANKGVAGNTIYF.

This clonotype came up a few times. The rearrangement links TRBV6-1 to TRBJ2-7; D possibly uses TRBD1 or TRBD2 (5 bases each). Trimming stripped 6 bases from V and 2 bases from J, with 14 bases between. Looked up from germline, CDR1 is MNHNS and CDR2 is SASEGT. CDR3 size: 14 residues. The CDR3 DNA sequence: TGTGCCAGCAGGGGGACCTCAGGGCCCTACGAGCAGTACGTC. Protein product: CASRGTSGPYEQYV.

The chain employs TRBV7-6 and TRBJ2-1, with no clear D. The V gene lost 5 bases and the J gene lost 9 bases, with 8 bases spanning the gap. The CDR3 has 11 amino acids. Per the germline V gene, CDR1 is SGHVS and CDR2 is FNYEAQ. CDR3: CASSPSLEQFF. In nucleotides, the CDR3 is TGTGCCAGCAGCCCAAGCCTTGAGCAGTTCTTC.

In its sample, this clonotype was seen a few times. The CDR3 DNA is TGCGCCAGCAGCTGGACAGGGGTCCACACCGGGGAGCTGTTTTTT. It specifies CASSWTGVHTGELFF. The chain joins TRBV5-1 to TRBJ2-2; TRBD1 matches 9 bases. The CDR3 runs to 15 residues. The germline V gene encodes CDR1 SGHRS and CDR2 YFSETQ. Trimming at V came to 3 bases and at J to 3 bases, leaving 3 bases not matched to a gene.